These 18 T cell receptor beta chains share one sample of origin, sequenced in a study of blood T cell repertoires in COVID-19 (dated by TCRdb to about 2020). Libraries were prepared through the immunoSEQ multiplex PCR assay. TCRdb stores this immuneACCESS table with in-frame sequences only. Part of the clones is absent; in the studies checked, under half of the shortfall reflects unresolved V genes, and no reason is known for the rest. The sample table contains about 190,000 clones; only one count was recorded for around nine tenths of them. Around 7% of the sample is held by the ten biggest clonotypes. The specimen sequenced was peripheral blood. The receptor set was obtained from a man aged 35 to 55 with acute or convalescent COVID-19.

This chain connects TRBV27 to TRBJ1-3; D unclear. This CDR3 has 14 residues. V was trimmed by 0 bases and J by 8 bases, leaving 11 bases between them. Germline V gives CDR1 MNHEY, CDR2 SMNVEV (reference sequence). CDR3 sequence (DNA): TGTGCCAGCAGTTTATCTACCCCGAGGGACACCATATATTTT. Translated: CASSLSTPRDTIYF.

The chain couples TRBV5-1 to TRBJ2-7; a weak D match, TRBD1 (6 bases). CDR3 size: 14 residues. V was clipped by 0 bases and J by 3 bases, with 10 bases between them. Per germline, CDR1 SGHRS and CDR2 YFSETQ. In nucleotides, the CDR3 is TGCGCCAGCAGCTTGGAGGGCAGGGGCTACGAGCAGTACTTC. It encodes CASSLEGRGYEQYF.

The chain uses TRBV18 and TRBJ2-3, with D perhaps matching TRBD2 (7 bases). The germline CDR1 and CDR2 sequences are KGHSH and LQKENI. The ends were cut back, 0 bases at V and 5 bases at J, with 12 bases in the middle. The CDR3 is made up of 15 amino acids. The CDR3 loop is CASSPPGGPVDTQYF. The CDR3 DNA sequence: TGTGCCAGCTCACCACCGGGGGGGCCGGTAGATACGCAGTATTTT.

The chain joins TRBV30 to TRBJ2-7; D perhaps matches TRBD2 (5 bases). Looked up from germline, CDR1 is GTSNPN and CDR2 is SVGIG (reference sequence). The CDR3 extends over 17 amino acids. V was cut by 5 bases and J by 0 bases, with 23 bases left in between. The CDR3 protein is CAWEDRDRGTYSYEQYF. CDR3 DNA sequence: TGTGCCTGGGAGGATAGAGATCGGGGAACTTACTCCTACGAGCAGTACTTC.

In nucleotides, the CDR3 is TGTGCCAGCAGCACGGGACTAGCGGGGGCGGGGCAGTATTTT. Protein product: CASSTGLAGAGQYF. V and J are TRBV2 and TRBJ2-3, with 14 bases lining up with TRBD2. Trimming removed 6 bases from V and 11 bases from J; junction bases left unmatched: 7. This CDR3 is built from 14 residues. Germline CDR1 and CDR2: SNHLY and FYNNEI.

The rearrangement joins TRBV6-2 or TRBV6-3 to TRBJ2-6; 9 nucleotides line up with TRBD2. Losses at the gene ends were 1 base for V and 3 bases for J; bases not matched to a gene: 4. Per germline, CDR1 MNHEY and CDR2 SVGEGT. This CDR3 spans 17 amino acids. CDR3 amino acids: CASSYFAGGLGANVLTF. Written as DNA, the CDR3 is TGTGCCAGCAGTTACTTTGCGGGGGGGCTTGGGGCCAACGTCCTGACTTTC.

V usage is TRBV20-1 and J usage is TRBJ1-5; 9 bases line up with TRBD1. The CDR3 sequence is 15 residues long. Germline values: CDR1 DFQATT, CDR2 SNEGSKA (reference sequence). V gave up 4 bases and J gave up 2 bases; unmatched junction bases: 6. The CDR3 nucleotides are TGCAGTGCTATTGACCGGGACAGGGGCAATCAGCCCCAGCATTTT. Amino acid sequence: CSAIDRDRGNQPQHF.

The chain uses TRBV5-1 and TRBJ2-7; weak D call: TRBD1 (6 bases). V was shortened by 5 bases and J by 1 base, with 13 bases between the two germline ends. CDR1 and CDR2 (germline): SGHRS, YFSETQ. The CDR3 consists of 14 residues. In nucleotides, the CDR3 is TGCGCCAGCAGTCCAATCAGGGGTTCCTACGAGCAGTACTTC. Its protein product is CASSPIRGSYEQYF.

The rearrangement joins TRBV28 to TRBJ1-3; maybe TRBD1 (6 bases). The length of the CDR3 is 16 residues. V dropped 8 bases and J dropped 0 bases, with 17 bases sitting between them. Germline values: CDR1 MDHEN, CDR2 SYDVKM. CDR3 in DNA: TGTGCCAGCGATAGGGGGGGGCGTGGCTCTGGAAACACCATATATTTT. Translating it yields CASDRGGRGSGNTIYF.

Concerning this clone itself: Mismatch with germline at one junction end may stem from a read error. The V gene is TRBV6-1, the J gene TRBJ1-6, with D maybe TRBD1 (5 bases). CDR3 length equals 16 residues. Germline CDR1 is MNHNS and CDR2 is SASEGT. The CDR3 is CASREAARALSSPLHF. CDR3 in DNA: TGTGCCAGCAGAGAAGCGGCCAGGGCATTATCTTCACCCCTCCACTTT.

In its sample, this clone was seen once. This chain links TRBV28 with TRBJ1-1, with D possibly matching TRBD1 (6 bases). Germline values: CDR1 MDHEN, CDR2 SYDVKM. Trimming took 10 bases from V and 4 from J, leaving 13 bases between them. The CDR3 consists of 12 residues. DNA of the CDR3: TGTGCCATCGGACAGCTCGGCACTGAAGCTTTCTTT. Its protein product is CAIGQLGTEAFF.

The chain recombines TRBV13 with TRBJ1-1; TRBD1 might be the D (5 bases). Germline V CDR1 and CDR2: PRHDT, FYEKMQ (reference sequence). V was shortened by 2 bases and J by 3 bases, with 7 bases between the two germline ends. The CDR3 has 13 residues. The CDR3 nucleotides read TGTGCCAGCAGCTTAACAGGAGACACTGAAGCTTTCTTT. This translates into CASSLTGDTEAFF.

CDR3 loop: CASSYNFQGNKSPLHF. The CDR3, as DNA: TGTGCCAGCAGTTACAATTTTCAGGGAAACAAGTCACCCCTCCACTTT. The V and J genes are TRBV6-5 and TRBJ1-6, with D maybe TRBD1 (5 bases). Germline loops: CDR1 MNHEY, CDR2 SVGAGI. The CDR3 sequence is 16 residues long. V shed 2 bases and J shed 10 bases, with 18 bases lying between them.

The chain joins TRBV3-1 (or the pseudogene TRBV3-2) to TRBJ2-7; D may be TRBD2 (7 bases). This CDR3 has 16 residues. Per germline, CDR1 LGHDT and CDR2 YNNKEL (reference sequence). V was shortened by 0 bases and J by 7 bases, with 19 bases between the two germline ends. The CDR3 DNA reads TGTGCCAGCAGCCAAGATGGCGGGGGCAGAAGGGGGGAGCAGTACTTC. This translates into CASSQDGGGRRGEQYF.

The gene calls are TRBV10-2 and TRBJ2-7; maybe TRBD1 (5 bases). Germline V gene sequence: CDR1 WSHSY, CDR2 SAAADI. The CDR3 is made up of 14 amino acids. V shed 4 bases and J shed 1 base, with 11 bases lying between them. In DNA, the CDR3 is TGCGCCAGCAGTGGGACCAGGGTATCCTACGAGCAGTACTTC. This encodes CASSGTRVSYEQYF.

About this clone itself: One end of the junction does not line up with germline, which may come from a read error. The genes are TRBV6-6 and TRBJ2-7; D unclear. The germline gives CDR1 MNHNY, CDR2 SVGAGI (reference sequence). CDR3 length: 12 amino acids. CDR3 coding DNA: TGTGCCAGCAGCCCTACCTCCCACGAGCAGTACTTC. It specifies CASSPTSHEQYF.

The V and J genes are TRBV19 and TRBJ2-3; 13 bases match TRBD2. The V segment lost 5 bases and the J segment 1 base; nucleotides outside the gene matches: 6. Germline values: CDR1 LNHDA, CDR2 SQIVND (reference sequence). The CDR3 contains 17 residues. This CDR3 is CASSPRGLAGGTDTQYF. The CDR3 region has the DNA TGTGCCAGTAGTCCCCGAGGACTAGCGGGGGGCACAGATACGCAGTATTTT.

This clone was detected once. The rearrangement uses TRBV3-1 (or the pseudogene TRBV3-2) and TRBJ2-3; 7 positions match TRBD1. Germline CDR1 LGHDT, CDR2 YNNKEL (reference sequence). Trimming at V came to 3 bases and at J to 2 bases, leaving 5 bases not matched to a gene. The CDR3 is 15 amino acids. The CDR3 spells CASSHRTGYTDTQYF. The CDR3 nucleotides are TGTGCCAGCAGCCATCGGACAGGCTACACAGATACGCAGTATTTT.